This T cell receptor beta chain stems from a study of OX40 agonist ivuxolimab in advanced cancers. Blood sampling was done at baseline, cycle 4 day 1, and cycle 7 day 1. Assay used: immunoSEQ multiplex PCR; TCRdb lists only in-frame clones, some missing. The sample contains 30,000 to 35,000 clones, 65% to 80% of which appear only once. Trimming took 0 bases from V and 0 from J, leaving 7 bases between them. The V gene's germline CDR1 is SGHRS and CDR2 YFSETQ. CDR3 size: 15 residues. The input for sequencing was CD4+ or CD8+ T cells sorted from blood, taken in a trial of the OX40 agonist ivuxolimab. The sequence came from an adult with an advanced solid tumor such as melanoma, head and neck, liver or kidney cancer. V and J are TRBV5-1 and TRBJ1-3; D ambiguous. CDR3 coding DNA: TGCGCCAGCAGCTTGGACGGCTACTCTGGAAACACCATATATTTT. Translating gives CASSLDGYSGNTIYF.